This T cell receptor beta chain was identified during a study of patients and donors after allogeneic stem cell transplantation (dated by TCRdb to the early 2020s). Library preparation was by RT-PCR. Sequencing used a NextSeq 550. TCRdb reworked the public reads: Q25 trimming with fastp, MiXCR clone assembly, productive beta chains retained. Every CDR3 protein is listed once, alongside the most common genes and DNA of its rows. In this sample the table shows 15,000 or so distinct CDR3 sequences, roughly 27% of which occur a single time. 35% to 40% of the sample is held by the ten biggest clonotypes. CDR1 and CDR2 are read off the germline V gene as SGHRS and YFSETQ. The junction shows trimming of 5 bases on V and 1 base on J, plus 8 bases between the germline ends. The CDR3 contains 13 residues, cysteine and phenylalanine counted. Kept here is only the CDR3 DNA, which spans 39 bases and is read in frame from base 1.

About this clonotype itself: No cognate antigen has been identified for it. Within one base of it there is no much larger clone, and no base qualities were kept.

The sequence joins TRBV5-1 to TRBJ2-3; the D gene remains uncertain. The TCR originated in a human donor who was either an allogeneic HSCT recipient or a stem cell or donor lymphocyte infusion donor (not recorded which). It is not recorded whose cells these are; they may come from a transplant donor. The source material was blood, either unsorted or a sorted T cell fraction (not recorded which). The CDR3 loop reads CASSGGRTDTQYF. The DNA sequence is TGCGCCAGCAGTGGCGGCCGCACAGATACGCAGTATTTT.